The T cell receptor beta chain under discussion was sequenced for a study of identical twins. Study results and caveats: Twin pairs had excess sharing that was weaker in beta out-of-frame sequences. Abundant beta clonotypes from cord blood had fewer insertions, unlike memory repertoires, which showed none. Twin sharing of out-of-frame TCR alpha was underestimated by models in monozygotic pairs.

This clonotype was seen a few times. Its antigen is as yet unknown. Unique molecular identifiers were present on cDNA, and template switching added a universal primer site. TCRdb reanalysed the 5' RACE reads using MiXCR and keeps one entry per CDR3 protein. Here the sample spans about 530,000 distinct CDR3 sequences, around 24% being singletons. The same specimen was also included in a second study, on yellow fever vaccine responses in identical twins.

The source material was CD4+ T cells sorted from blood. This clonotype originated in a woman under 30 in good health.

This CDR3 reads CSARAGSYPDTQYF. The DNA for the CDR3 is TGCAGTGCTAGAGCGGGATCTTATCCAGATACGCAGTATTTT. The chain uses TRBV20-1 and TRBJ2-3, with D possibly TRBD2 on 5 matching bases. Germline V gene lookup returns CDR1 DFQATT and CDR2 SNEGSKA (reference sequence). The CDR3 covers 14 residues. V lost 1 base, J lost 4 bases, and 12 bases lay in between.